The 12 T cell receptor beta chains below were found in one sample sequenced in a study of Ad26.COV2.S vaccination and SARS-CoV-2 variants. The sample's treatment: 19 received Ad26.COV2.S at low or high dose, single or two shots; roughly five received placebo; per-sample allocation not given. At day 63 after the first vaccine or placebo injection, samples were drawn. TCRdb's copy holds only in-frame clones and misses some; the assay was immunoSEQ multiplex PCR. The sample contains hundreds of thousands of clones, 83% of which appear only once. Source: peripheral blood, taken in a trial of Ad26.COV2.S vaccine versus placebo. The receptors come from a person aged 18-60 years who received the Ad26.COV2.S COVID-19 vaccine or a placebo.

The CDR3 DNA follows: TGCGCCAGCAGCCTCGGTCGCGGGGGGGATGAGACCCAGTACTTC. Translated: CASSLGRGGDETQYF. V is TRBV4-3 and J is TRBJ2-5, with TRBD2 matching 9 bases. The trim removed 4 bases at V and 5 bases at J, leaving 8 bases unmatched. The CDR3 length is 15 residues. Per germline, CDR1 LGHNA and CDR2 YSLEER.

CDR3: CASSLVSGYGYTF. The CDR3 region has the DNA TGTGCCAGCAGCTTAGTGTCTGGCTATGGCTACACCTTC. The V and J genes are TRBV7-2 and TRBJ1-2; D is uncertain. The CDR3 loop spans 13 amino acids. Deletions cut 1 base from V and 4 bases from J, with 7 bases between. Germline V CDR1 and CDR2: SGHTA, FQGNSA.

The chain couples TRBV28 to TRBJ2-7; D ambiguous. The V end lost 6 bases, the J end lost 6 bases, and 6 bases lay between the germline ends. Looked up from germline, CDR1 is MDHEN and CDR2 is SYDVKM. The CDR3 is 10 residues long. This CDR3 reads CASRSFEQYF. CDR3 DNA: TGTGCCAGCAGGTCGTTCGAGCAGTACTTC.

This clone has just a few counts. The rearrangement links TRBV24-1 to TRBJ2-3; TRBD2 might be the D (6 bases). The germline V gene has CDR1 KGHDR and CDR2 SFDVKD. This CDR3 is built from 13 residues. V was shortened by 10 bases and J by 2 bases, with 12 bases between the two germline ends. The CDR3 nucleotides are TGTGCCACGCGCGGGGCGAACACAGATACGCAGTATTTT. Protein product: CATRGANTDTQYF.

This chain connects TRBV7-6 to TRBJ1-2; D gene unclear. Germline assignment: CDR1 SGHVS and CDR2 FNYEAQ. The V end lost 0 bases, the J end lost 4 bases, and 12 bases lay between the germline ends. This CDR3 comprises 15 residues. The CDR3 sequence: CASSLAASSGYGYTF. In DNA, the CDR3 is TGTGCCAGCAGCTTAGCCGCCTCTTCGGGCTATGGCTACACCTTC.

This clone was counted a single time. The chain recombines TRBV18 with TRBJ2-1; 7 bases fit TRBD2. The germline V gene encodes CDR1 KGHSH and CDR2 LQKENI. V gave up 2 bases and J gave up 8 bases; unmatched junction bases: 9. The CDR3 contains 15 residues. The CDR3 DNA follows: TGTGCCAGCTCACCAATGGGCGGGAGTACGGATGAGCAGTTCTTC. It translates to CASSPMGGSTDEQFF.

V is TRBV5-6 and J is TRBJ2-5; D uncertain. In germline, CDR1 is SGHDT, CDR2 YYEEEE. V was shortened by 1 base and J by 5 bases, with 9 bases between the two germline ends. The CDR3 has 13 residues. The CDR3 spells CASSLQSRETQYF. For the CDR3, the DNA is TGTGCCAGCAGCTTGCAGTCAAGGGAGACCCAGTACTTC.

This chain uses TRBV6-2 or TRBV6-3 with TRBJ1-5, with 9 bases lining up with TRBD1. The CDR3 contains 17 residues. CDR1 MNHEY and CDR2 SVGEGT come from the germline V gene. After removal of 1 base from V and 6 bases from J, the junction contained 10 bases not matched to a gene. Written as DNA, the CDR3 is TGTGCCAGCAGTTACTACGGGACAGGGTCATCGGGTCAGCCCCAGCATTTT. It translates to CASSYYGTGSSGQPQHF.

This chain links TRBV2 with TRBJ2-1, with a tentative D call TRBD1 (6 bases). V was trimmed by 7 bases and J by 8 bases, leaving 15 bases between them. This CDR3 is built from 13 residues. Per the germline V gene, CDR1 is SNHLY and CDR2 is FYNNEI. The CDR3 nucleotides read TGTGCCAGCAATACAGGGATGCGGCATGAGCAGTTCTTC. Residues: CASNTGMRHEQFF.

The V and J genes are TRBV7-2 and TRBJ1-5, with a weak D call TRBD1 (5 bases). CDR3 length: 14 residues. Germline V gene data show CDR1 as SGHTA and CDR2 as FQGNSA. V was trimmed by 3 bases and J by 10 bases, leaving 16 bases between them. The CDR3 nucleotides are TGTGCCAGCAGCTTGCAGGGAGGGAATAATCCCCAGCATTTT. Its translation is CASSLQGGNNPQHF.

The V call is TRBV6-5, the J call TRBJ1-2; 9 bases align to TRBD1. J lost 4 bases, V lost 4 bases, and 4 bases had no gene match. This CDR3 is 14 amino acids long. Germline V lookup: CDR1 MNHEY, CDR2 SVGAGI. In DNA, the CDR3 is TGTGCCAGCAGTTGGACAGGGGAGGGCTATGGCTACACCTTC. It encodes CASSWTGEGYGYTF.

Concerning this clone itself: Relative to the germline gene, one junction end is altered; a read error may explain this. J is TRBJ2-4 and V is TRBV5-6, with D possibly TRBD2 on 5 matching bases. Germline CDR1 is SGHDT and CDR2 is YYEEEE. The CDR3 consists of 12 residues. CDR3 sequence reads: CASSLFKLEMGF. Written as DNA, the CDR3 is TGTGCCAGCAGCTTGTTCAAACTAGAAATGGGGTTC.